A single sample gave rise to the 19 T cell receptor beta chains below, sequenced in a study of a mutant IDH1 vaccine in newly diagnosed glioma. The protocol was immunoSEQ multiplex PCR, while the TCRdb copy is restricted to in-frame clones and leaves out a portion. The sample gives 82,000 or so clones, approximately 85% of which show up once; 2% to 2.5% is in the top ten. Time point: week 23, last vaccination. Each vaccine dose was 300 ug of mutant IDH1 20-mer peptide, with topical imiquimod. The antigens these receptors bind are not known. The source material was PBMCs, sampled from a glioma patient whose treatment included an IDH1 peptide vaccine. The receptor source for this set is a young man with glioma. Some clones in this sample may be carry-over from other donors' samples.

The chain uses TRBV6-5 and TRBJ1-5; D is perhaps TRBD1 (6 bases). The CDR3 is made up of 15 amino acids. Germline V gives CDR1 MNHEY, CDR2 SVGAGI. Trimming pared 0 bases from V and 4 bases from J, leaving 10 bases between. The CDR3, as DNA: TGTGCCAGCAGTTACTCGACAGGTTCAAATCAGCCCCAGCATTTT. This encodes CASSYSTGSNQPQHF.

The rearrangement links TRBV19 to TRBJ2-7; D perhaps matches TRBD1 (6 bases). The CDR3 sequence is 15 residues long. Germline V lookup: CDR1 LNHDA, CDR2 SQIVND (reference sequence). The V end was cut by 4 bases, the J end by 2 bases, with 15 bases between. The CDR3 loop reads CASSTYPTGTYEQYF. The CDR3 bases are TGTGCCAGTAGTACGTATCCGACAGGAACCTACGAGCAGTACTTC.

The J gene is TRBJ1-5, the V gene TRBV28; 7 bases align to TRBD1. Germline V gene sequence: CDR1 MDHEN, CDR2 SYDVKM. The junction had 19 bases not matched to a gene; V was cut back by 6 bases and J by 5 bases. The CDR3 runs to 18 residues. The CDR3 bases are TGTGCCAGCAGGCCTACCCAGGGGGGTAGGGTCATAGATCAGCCCCAGCATTTT. Its protein is CASRPTQGGRVIDQPQHF.

This chain connects TRBV19 to TRBJ2-1, with 9 bases fitting TRBD2. V lost 6 bases and J lost 14; bases outside the gene matches: 20. Germline V lookup: CDR1 LNHDA, CDR2 SQIVND (reference sequence). This CDR3 spans 16 amino acids. In DNA, the CDR3 is TGTGCCAGTAGCCCTGGCGGGGGGGATATAACAATGAGGAAGTTCTTC. Protein product: CASSPGGGDITMRKFF. Variable domain in full (rest from reference TRBV19 and TRBJ2-1): DGGITQSPKYLFRKEGQNVTLSCEQNLNHDAMYWYRQDPGQGLRLIYYSQIVNDFQKGDIAEGYSVSREKKESFPLTVTSAQKNPTAFYLCASSPGGGDITMRKFFGPGTRLTVL.

The chain carries TRBV27 and TRBJ2-3, with D tentatively TRBD1 or TRBD2 (5 bases each). CDR3 size: 13 residues. Trimming removed 10 bases at V and 2 bases at J, with 13 bases between. In germline, CDR1 is MNHEY, CDR2 SMNVEV (reference sequence). The CDR3 coding sequence is TGTGCCATCGGGGACCGCTACACAGATACGCAGTATTTT. It specifies CAIGDRYTDTQYF.

The chain recombines TRBV28 with TRBJ2-7; 8 bases align to TRBD2. V lost 3 bases, J lost 2 bases, and 6 bases stayed unmatched. This CDR3 has 15 amino acids. Germline-derived CDR1 and CDR2 are MDHEN and SYDVKM. The CDR3, as DNA: TGTGCCAGCAGTTTCTTACTAGCGGAACCCTACGAGCAGTACTTC. Residues: CASSFLLAEPYEQYF.

V usage is TRBV2 and J usage is TRBJ2-2, with TRBD1 matching over 7 bases. The CDR3 spans 15 residues. V shed 5 bases, J shed 4 bases, and the junction held 7 bases outside the gene matches. Looked up from germline, CDR1 is SNHLY and CDR2 is FYNNEI. As DNA, the CDR3 is TGTGCCAGCAGTCCCCAACAGGGGTTCACCGGGGAGCTGTTTTTT. Its protein product is CASSPQQGFTGELFF. Filled out from reference TRBV2 and TRBJ2-2, the complete variable domain reads EPEVTQTPSHQVTQMGQEVILRCVPISNHLYFYWYRQILGQKVEFLVSFYNNEISEKSEIFDDQFSVERPDGSNFTLKIRSTKLEDSAMYFCASSPQQGFTGELFFGEGSRLTVL.

This clone was detected a few times. This sequence joins TRBV30 and TRBJ2-4; D gene uncertain. The CDR3 contains 13 residues. V lost 0 bases to trimming and J lost 6 bases, with 9 bases between them. Per the germline V gene, CDR1 is GTSNPN and CDR2 is SVGIG (reference sequence). CDR3 sequence reads: CAWSVNGRNIQYF. The CDR3 DNA follows: TGTGCCTGGAGTGTGAACGGACGAAACATTCAGTACTTC.

The chain links TRBV6-6 to TRBJ1-1, with D perhaps matching TRBD1 (5 bases). Germline lookup yields CDR1 MNHNY and CDR2 SVGAGI (reference sequence). The CDR3 runs 14 residues. Trimming cost V 1 base and J 3 bases, with 9 bases left between them. The CDR3: CASSYLDTDTEAFF. CDR3 nucleotides: TGTGCCAGCAGTTACTTGGACACTGACACTGAAGCTTTCTTT.

A note on this clone: The sample contains more than one DNA sequence encoding this CDR3. V usage is TRBV6-5 and J usage is TRBJ2-7, with a weak D call TRBD1 (5 bases). This CDR3 comprises 13 residues. V was cut by 6 bases and J by 6 bases, with 15 bases left in between. The germline V gene has CDR1 MNHEY and CDR2 SVGAGI. The CDR3 loop is CASSLGQGTEQYF. The CDR3 bases are TGTGCCAGCAGCTTGGGGCAGGGTACCGAGCAGTACTTC.

The rearrangement uses TRBV30 and TRBJ2-3, with 10 bases aligning to TRBD2. The CDR3 totals 14 residues. Unmatched junction bases numbered 8, after V lost 4 bases and J lost 7 bases. Germline V CDR1 and CDR2: GTSNPN, SVGIG (reference sequence). CDR3 nucleotides: TGTGCCTGGACCAGCGGGAGGGGGGGGAATACGCAGTATTTT. As protein: CAWTSGRGGNTQYF.

This chain uses TRBV27 with TRBJ1-2, with 8 bases aligning to TRBD1. J lost 1 base, V lost 6 bases, and 1 base had no gene match. The germline V gene encodes CDR1 MNHEY and CDR2 SMNVEV (reference sequence). CDR3 length: 13 residues. The CDR3 DNA reads TGTGCCAGCAGAGGACAGGGTAACTATGGCTACACCTTC. Residues: CASRGQGNYGYTF.

This sequence joins TRBV10-3 and TRBJ2-6; no firm D call. This CDR3 is 14 amino acids long. V was shortened by 6 bases and J by 6 bases, with 12 bases between the two germline ends. CDR1 is ENHRY and CDR2 is SYGVKD in the germline V gene. In DNA form, the CDR3 reads TGTGCCATCAGCTCACCACGAGAGGCCAACGTCCTGACTTTC. Its translation is CAISSPREANVLTF.

CDR3 nucleotides: TGTGCCAGCAGTGAAGCGGGGGCTACTCGTACCTACGAGCAGTACTTC. Its protein product is CASSEAGATRTYEQYF. This sequence joins TRBV2 and TRBJ2-7, with a weak D call TRBD1 (6 bases). Trimming shortened V by 0 bases and J by 2 bases, and 14 bases separated the two germline ends. The CDR3 spans 16 residues. The germline V gene encodes CDR1 SNHLY and CDR2 FYNNEI.

V usage is TRBV15 and J usage is TRBJ2-7, with a possible D match to TRBD1 (5 bases). The V gene lost 3 bases and the J gene lost 1 base, with 10 bases spanning the gap. Germline lookup yields CDR1 LNHNV and CDR2 YYDKDF (reference sequence). The CDR3 consists of 14 residues. The CDR3 sequence is CATSRTTESYEQYF. In nucleotides, the CDR3 is TGTGCCACCAGCAGGACGACAGAATCCTACGAGCAGTACTTC.

The J gene is TRBJ1-4, the V gene TRBV27, with 7 bases identical to TRBD1. The germline CDR1 and CDR2 sequences are MNHEY and SMNVEV (reference sequence). The CDR3 extends over 14 amino acids. V lost 6 bases, J lost 8 bases, and 9 bases stayed unmatched. CDR3 in amino acids: CASRMTGKGEKLFF. DNA for the CDR3: TGTGCCAGCAGAATGACAGGGAAAGGGGAAAAACTGTTTTTT.

This chain links TRBV27 with TRBJ1-2; 12 bases are a match to TRBD1. The V and J ends lost 3 bases and 7 bases, in that order; junction bases with no gene match: 6. Looked up from germline, CDR1 is MNHEY and CDR2 is SMNVEV (reference sequence). This CDR3 contains 15 residues. The DNA of the CDR3 is TGTGCCAGCAGTTTTTCGGGACAGGGGGCTCTTGGCTACACCTTC. This sequence encodes CASSFSGQGALGYTF.

V gene TRBV6-5 combines with J gene TRBJ2-7; 7 bases agree with TRBD2. Losses at the gene ends were 6 bases for V and 4 bases for J; bases not matched to a gene: 6. Germline V gene lookup returns CDR1 MNHEY and CDR2 SVGAGI. The CDR3 is 13 amino acids. CDR3 in amino acids: CASRRDYTYEQYF. CDR3 DNA: TGTGCCAGCAGGCGGGACTATACATACGAGCAGTACTTC.

The V gene is TRBV5-4, the J gene TRBJ2-5; the match to TRBD2 covers 7 bases. Germline-derived CDR1 and CDR2 are SGHNT and YYREEE (reference sequence). The CDR3 is 17 residues long. Trimming took 4 bases from V and 6 from J; bases not matched to a gene: 18. The CDR3 protein is CASSDGISAGDYKTQYF. DNA of the CDR3: TGTGCCAGCAGCGACGGGATCTCGGCGGGAGATTACAAGACCCAGTACTTC.